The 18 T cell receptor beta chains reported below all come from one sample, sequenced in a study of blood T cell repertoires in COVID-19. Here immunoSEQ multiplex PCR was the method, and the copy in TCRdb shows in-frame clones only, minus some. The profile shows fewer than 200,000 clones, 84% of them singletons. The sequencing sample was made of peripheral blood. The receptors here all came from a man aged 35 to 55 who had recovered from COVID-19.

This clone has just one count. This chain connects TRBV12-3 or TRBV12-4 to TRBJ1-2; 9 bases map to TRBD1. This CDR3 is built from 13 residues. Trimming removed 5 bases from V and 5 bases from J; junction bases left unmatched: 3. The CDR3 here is CASSLGQGYGYTF. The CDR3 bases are TGTGCCAGCAGTCTAGGACAGGGGTATGGCTACACCTTC.

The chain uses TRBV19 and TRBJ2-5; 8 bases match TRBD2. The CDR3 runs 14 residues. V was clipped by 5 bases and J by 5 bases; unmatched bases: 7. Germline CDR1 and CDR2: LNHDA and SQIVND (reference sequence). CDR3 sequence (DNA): TGTGCCAGTAGTCTCCAACTAGCGGAGGAGACCCAGTACTTC. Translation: CASSLQLAEETQYF. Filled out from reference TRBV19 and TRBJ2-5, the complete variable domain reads DGGITQSPKYLFRKEGQNVTLSCEQNLNHDAMYWYRQDPGQGLRLIYYSQIVNDFQKGDIAEGYSVSREKKESFPLTVTSAQKNPTAFYLCASSLQLAEETQYFGPGTRLLVL.

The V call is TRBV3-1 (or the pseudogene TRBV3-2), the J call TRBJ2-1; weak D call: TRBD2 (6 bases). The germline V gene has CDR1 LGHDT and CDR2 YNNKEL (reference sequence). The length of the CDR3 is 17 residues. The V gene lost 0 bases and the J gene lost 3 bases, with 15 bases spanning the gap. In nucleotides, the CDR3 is TGTGCCAGCAGCCAAGATAGTGCGGGAAATTACTACAATGAGCAGTTCTTC. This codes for CASSQDSAGNYYNEQFF.

CDR3 residues: CASSVVASGGSSYNEQFF. In DNA, the CDR3 is TGTGCCAGCAGCGTAGTCGCTAGCGGGGGGAGCTCCTACAATGAGCAGTTCTTC. The genes are TRBV9 and TRBJ2-1; TRBD2 matches at 11 bases. V shed 0 bases and J 0 bases; nucleotides not matched to a gene: 5. Germline V gene lookup returns CDR1 SGDLS and CDR2 YYNGEE. The CDR3 runs to 18 residues.

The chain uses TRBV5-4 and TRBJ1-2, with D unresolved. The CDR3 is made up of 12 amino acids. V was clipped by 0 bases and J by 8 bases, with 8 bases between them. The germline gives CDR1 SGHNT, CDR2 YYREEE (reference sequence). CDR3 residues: CASSLDLLGYTF. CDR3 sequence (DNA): TGTGCCAGCAGCTTGGATCTGTTGGGCTACACCTTC.

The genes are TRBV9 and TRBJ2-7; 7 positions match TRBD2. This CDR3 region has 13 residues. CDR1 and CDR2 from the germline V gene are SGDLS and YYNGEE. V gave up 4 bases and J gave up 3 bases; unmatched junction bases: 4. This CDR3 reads CASSFRDYYEQYF. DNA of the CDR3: TGTGCCAGCAGCTTCCGGGACTACTACGAGCAGTACTTC.

The CDR3 nucleotides read TGTGCCAGCAGCCTGGGGGGTGGGGAAAAACTGTTTTTT. Protein: CASSLGGGEKLFF. The J gene is TRBJ1-4, the V gene TRBV28; D may be TRBD1 (5 bases). Deletions cut 6 bases from V and 8 bases from J, with 13 bases between. The germline gives CDR1 MDHEN, CDR2 SYDVKM. The CDR3 contains 13 residues.

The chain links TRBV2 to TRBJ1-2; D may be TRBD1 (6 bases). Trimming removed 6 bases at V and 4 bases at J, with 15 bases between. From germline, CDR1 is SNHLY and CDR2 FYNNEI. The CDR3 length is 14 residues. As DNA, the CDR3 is TGTGCCAGCAGGACAGACACAGGGCTCTATGGCTACACCTTC. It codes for CASRTDTGLYGYTF.

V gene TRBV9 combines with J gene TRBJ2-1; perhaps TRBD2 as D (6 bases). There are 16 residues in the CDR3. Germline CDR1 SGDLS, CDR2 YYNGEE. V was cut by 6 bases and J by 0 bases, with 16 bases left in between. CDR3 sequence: CASNPDGGFSYNEQFF. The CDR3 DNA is TGTGCCAGCAACCCAGATGGGGGGTTCTCCTACAATGAGCAGTTCTTC.

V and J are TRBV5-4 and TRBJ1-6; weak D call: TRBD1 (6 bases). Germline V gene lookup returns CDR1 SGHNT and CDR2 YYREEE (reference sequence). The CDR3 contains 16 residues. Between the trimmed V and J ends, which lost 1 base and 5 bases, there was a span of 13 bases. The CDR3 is CASSLSVRGNNSPLHF. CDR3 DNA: TGTGCCAGCAGCTTGAGCGTCAGGGGTAATAATTCACCCCTCCACTTT.

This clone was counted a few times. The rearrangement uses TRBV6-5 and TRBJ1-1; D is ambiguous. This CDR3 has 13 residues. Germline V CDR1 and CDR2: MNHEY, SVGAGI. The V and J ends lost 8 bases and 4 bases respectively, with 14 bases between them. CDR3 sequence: CASWYGSLTEAFF. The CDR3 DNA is TGTGCCAGCTGGTACGGGAGTCTCACTGAAGCTTTCTTT.

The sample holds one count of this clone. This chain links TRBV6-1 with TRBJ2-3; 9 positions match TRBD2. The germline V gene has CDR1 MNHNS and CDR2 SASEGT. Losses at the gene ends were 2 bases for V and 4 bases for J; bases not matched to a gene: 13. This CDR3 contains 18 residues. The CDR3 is CASSEWSGGTGLSDTQYF. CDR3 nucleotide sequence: TGTGCCAGCAGTGAATGGAGCGGGGGGACCGGATTGTCAGATACGCAGTATTTT.

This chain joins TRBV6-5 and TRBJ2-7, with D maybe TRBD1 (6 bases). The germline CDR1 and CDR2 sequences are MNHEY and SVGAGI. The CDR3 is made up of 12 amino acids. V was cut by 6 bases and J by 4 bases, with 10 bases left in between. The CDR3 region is CASSFRGYEQYF. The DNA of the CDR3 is TGTGCCAGCAGCTTCAGGGGTTACGAGCAGTACTTC.

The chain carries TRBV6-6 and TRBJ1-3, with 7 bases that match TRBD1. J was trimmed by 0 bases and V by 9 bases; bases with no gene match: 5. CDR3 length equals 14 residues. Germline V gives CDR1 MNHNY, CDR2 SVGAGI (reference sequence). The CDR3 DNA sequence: TGTGCCAGTGCTGGGACAGCCTCTGGAAACACCATATATTTT. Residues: CASAGTASGNTIYF.

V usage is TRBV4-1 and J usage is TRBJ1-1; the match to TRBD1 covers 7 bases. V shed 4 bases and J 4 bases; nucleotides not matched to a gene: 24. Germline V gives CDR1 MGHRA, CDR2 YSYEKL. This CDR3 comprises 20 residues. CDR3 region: CASSRIPQTGKNGMITEAFF. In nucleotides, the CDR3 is TGCGCCAGCAGCCGCATACCACAGACAGGGAAAAATGGTATGATCACTGAAGCTTTCTTT.

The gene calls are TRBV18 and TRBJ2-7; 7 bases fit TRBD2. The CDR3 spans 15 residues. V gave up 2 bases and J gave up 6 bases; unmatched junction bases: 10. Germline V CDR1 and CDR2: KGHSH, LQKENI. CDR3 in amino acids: CASSPTWGGKSEQYF. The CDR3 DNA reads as TGTGCCAGCTCACCAACTTGGGGGGGAAAGAGCGAGCAGTACTTC.

The CDR3 DNA is TGTGCCAGCAGCTTAGCTCAAGGTGGGGCTACGCAGTATTTT. Encoded protein: CASSLAQGGATQYF. V and J are TRBV7-8 and TRBJ2-3, with D perhaps TRBD1 (5 bases). Trimming took 0 bases from V and 8 from J, leaving 12 bases between them. Germline CDR1 SGHVS, CDR2 FQNEAQ. The CDR3 has 14 residues.

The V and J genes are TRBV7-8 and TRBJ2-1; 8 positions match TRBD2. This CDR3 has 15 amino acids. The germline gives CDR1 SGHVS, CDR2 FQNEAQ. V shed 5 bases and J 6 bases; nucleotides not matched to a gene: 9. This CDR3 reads CASSPGLDNPNEQFF. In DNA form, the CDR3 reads TGTGCCAGCAGCCCGGGACTAGATAATCCCAATGAGCAGTTCTTC.